These 25 T cell receptor beta chains were all obtained from the same sample, sequenced in a study of OX40 agonist ivuxolimab in advanced cancers. Sequencing used immunoSEQ multiplex PCR; TCRdb keeps in-frame clones, though not all of them. The table includes 65,000 to 85,000 clones, about 90% detected once. The sample was CD4+ or CD8+ T cells sorted from blood, taken in a trial of the OX40 agonist ivuxolimab. The receptors here all came from an adult with an advanced solid tumor such as melanoma, head and neck, liver or kidney cancer.

This chain joins TRBV5-1 and TRBJ2-3; 10 bases are shared with TRBD1. Germline trimming cut 4 bases from V and 6 bases from J; bases unmatched to any gene: 2. The CDR3 spans 13 residues. Germline V lookup: CDR1 SGHRS, CDR2 YFSETQ. DNA for the CDR3: TGCGCCAGCAGCGGACAGGGGGTGGATACGCAGTATTTT. It is translated as CASSGQGVDTQYF.

CDR3 nucleotide sequence: TGCAGCGTTGAAGCTGGGGTCACCGGGGAGCTGTTTTTT. Its protein is CSVEAGVTGELFF. The V gene is TRBV29-1, the J gene TRBJ2-2; D ambiguous. The V end lost 1 base, the J end lost 4 bases, and 7 bases lay between the germline ends. Germline lookup yields CDR1 SQVTM and CDR2 ANQGSEA. This CDR3 region has 13 residues.

This chain connects TRBV5-1 to TRBJ2-3; unclear D gene. This CDR3 is built from 13 residues. Trimming took 4 bases from V and 6 from J, leaving 12 bases between them. Germline V gives CDR1 SGHRS, CDR2 YFSETQ. CDR3 nucleotide sequence: TGCGCCAGCAGCACCTCGAATGGGGATACGCAGTATTTT. Translating it yields CASSTSNGDTQYF.

The count of this clone is one. The chain is built from TRBV2 and TRBJ2-6, with no clear D. V lost 2 bases and J lost 2, with 4 bases in between. The germline CDR1 and CDR2 sequences are SNHLY and FYNNEI. This CDR3 is 14 amino acids long. CDR3 sequence (DNA): TGTGCCAGCAGTGAATCCCCTGGGGCCAACGTCCTGACTTTC. Amino acid sequence: CASSESPGANVLTF.

The genes are TRBV10-2 and TRBJ2-7, with D possibly TRBD2 on 5 matching bases. From germline, CDR1 is WSHSY and CDR2 SAAADI. The CDR3 runs to 15 residues. Trimming took 2 bases from V and 7 from J, leaving 18 bases between them. This CDR3 reads CASSEAAEIRREQYF. CDR3 nucleotide sequence: TGCGCCAGCAGTGAGGCGGCCGAAATCAGGAGGGAGCAGTACTTC.

This clone has just a few counts. In DNA form, the CDR3 reads TGCGCCAGCAGTGCGGGATGGCGGCAGCCCCAGCATTTT. Protein: CASSAGWRQPQHF. This sequence joins TRBV10-1 and TRBJ1-5; D gene uncertain. V lost 4 bases and J lost 7, with 11 bases in between. CDR1 is WNHNN, CDR2 SYGVQD, per germline (reference sequence). CDR3 length equals 13 residues.

The chain joins TRBV6-6 to TRBJ1-5; D is uncertain. Trimming took 6 bases from V and 12 from J, leaving 21 bases between them. In germline, CDR1 is MNHNY, CDR2 SVGAGI (reference sequence). This CDR3 is 14 amino acids long. CDR3 region: CASSRREADAFQHF. The CDR3 DNA sequence: TGTGCCAGCAGCCGAAGAGAGGCCGACGCTTTCCAGCATTTT.

The chain joins TRBV6-5 to TRBJ1-6; perhaps TRBD1 as D (5 bases). The CDR3 has 15 residues. CDR1 is MNHEY and CDR2 is SVGAGI in the germline V gene. V was trimmed by 0 bases and J by 9 bases, leaving 12 bases between them. DNA of the CDR3: TGTGCCAGCAGTTACTCGGCAGGGATGATTTCACCCCTCCACTTT. Amino acid sequence: CASSYSAGMISPLHF.

The V call is TRBV6-4, the J call TRBJ1-6; possibly TRBD1 for D (5 bases). Germline-derived CDR1 and CDR2 are MRHNA and SNTAGT. V was cut by 4 bases and J by 6 bases, with 10 bases left in between. The CDR3 runs 14 residues. In DNA, the CDR3 is TGTGCCAGCAGTGCAACAGGCCCTAATTCACCCCTCCACTTT. This codes for CASSATGPNSPLHF.

The chain uses TRBV5-1 and TRBJ2-2, with 7 bases identical to TRBD2. V was pared by 3 bases and J by 2 bases, with 4 bases of the junction left unmatched. Germline CDR1 is SGHRS and CDR2 is YFSETQ. The CDR3 is 15 amino acids. CDR3 bases: TGCGCCAGCAGCTGGGGACTACAAAACACCGGGGAGCTGTTTTTT. It encodes CASSWGLQNTGELFF.

The chain links TRBV7-2 to TRBJ2-3, with 12 bases identical to TRBD1. The CDR3 is 16 residues long. The J segment lost 4 bases and the V segment lost 3 bases, leaving 5 bases of the junction unmatched. From germline, CDR1 is SGHTA and CDR2 FQGNSA. CDR3 bases: TGTGCCAGCAGCTTTTCTGGGACAGGGGGCGCAGATACGCAGTATTTT. It yields the protein CASSFSGTGGADTQYF.

The J gene is TRBJ2-7, the V gene TRBV5-5; 9 nucleotides match TRBD1. The germline V gene has CDR1 SGHKS and CDR2 YYEKEE (reference sequence). J gave up 6 bases and V 3 bases, and 13 bases lay outside the gene matches. CDR3 length equals 16 residues. The CDR3 reads CASSWDPGTGTFEQYF. For the CDR3, the DNA is TGTGCCAGCAGCTGGGACCCCGGGACAGGGACGTTCGAGCAGTACTTC.

CDR3 nucleotide sequence: TGTGCCAGCAGCGTAGGACAGGGGGCTTCACCCCTCCACTTT. This codes for CASSVGQGASPLHF. The chain carries TRBV9 and TRBJ1-6; 10 nucleotides line up with TRBD1. V lost 0 bases, J lost 9 bases, and 0 bases stayed unmatched. This CDR3 is built from 14 residues. Germline V gives CDR1 SGDLS, CDR2 YYNGEE. Using reference TRBV9 and TRBJ1-6 for the parts outside the CDR3, the full variable domain is DSGVTQTPKHLITATGQRVTLRCSPRSGDLSVYWYQQSLDQGLQFLIQYYNGEERAKGNILERFSAQQFPDLHSELNLSSLELGDSALYFCASSVGQGASPLHFGNGTRLTVT.

This clone occurred a few times. V and J are TRBV2 and TRBJ2-1; D is perhaps TRBD2 (5 bases). This CDR3 contains 15 residues. Trimming took 8 bases from V and 0 from J, leaving 14 bases between them. From germline, CDR1 is SNHLY and CDR2 FYNNEI. CDR3 DNA sequence: TGTGCCAGCGCCGAGGGTACCAGCTCCTACAATGAGCAGTTCTTC. Its protein product is CASAEGTSSYNEQFF.

The genes are TRBV9 and TRBJ2-3; no firm D call. The CDR3 is made up of 16 amino acids. Per germline, CDR1 SGDLS and CDR2 YYNGEE. Trimming removed 3 bases at V and 2 bases at J, with 16 bases between. This CDR3 reads CASSARGPTTTDTQYF. DNA for the CDR3: TGTGCCAGCAGCGCAAGAGGTCCAACCACCACAGATACGCAGTATTTT.

The V gene is TRBV5-1, the J gene TRBJ1-5; 11 positions agree with TRBD1. The V gene's germline CDR1 is SGHRS and CDR2 YFSETQ. J was trimmed by 2 bases and V by 0 bases; bases with no gene match: 7. The CDR3 consists of 18 residues. CDR3: CASSLEGTGGIGNQPQHF. The CDR3 nucleotides read TGCGCCAGCAGCTTGGAAGGGACAGGGGGAATAGGCAATCAGCCCCAGCATTTT.

The chain joins TRBV7-2 to TRBJ2-1, with 13 positions matching TRBD2. V trimming: 5 bases; J trimming: 4 bases; junction bases outside the gene matches: 5. The CDR3 contains 16 residues. Germline V gives CDR1 SGHTA, CDR2 FQGNSA. The CDR3 is CASSTPGLAGYNEQFF. In DNA, the CDR3 is TGTGCCAGCAGCACTCCGGGACTAGCGGGATACAATGAGCAGTTCTTC.

The gene calls are TRBV7-9 and TRBJ1-2; 10 positions agree with TRBD1. The V gene's germline CDR1 is SEHNR and CDR2 FQNEAQ (reference sequence). The CDR3 spans 16 residues. The trim removed 5 bases at V and 4 bases at J, leaving 10 bases unmatched. CDR3 sequence: CASSPWDRGASYGYTF. The DNA for the CDR3 is TGTGCCAGCAGCCCATGGGACAGGGGCGCTAGCTATGGCTACACCTTC.

The gene calls are TRBV6-1 and TRBJ2-2, with D perhaps TRBD1 or TRBD2 (5 bases each). CDR1 MNHNS and CDR2 SASEGT come from the germline V gene. There are 14 residues in the CDR3. Trimming took 4 bases from V and 4 from J, leaving 10 bases between them. Here the CDR3 DNA reads TGTGCCAGCAGTGGGGGGATCAGCACCGGGGAGCTGTTTTTT. This codes for CASSGGISTGELFF.

The genes are TRBV5-4 and TRBJ2-3, with D perhaps matching TRBD1 or TRBD2 (6 bases each). Germline lookup yields CDR1 SGHNT and CDR2 YYREEE (reference sequence). This CDR3 region has 15 residues. Between the trimmed V and J ends, which lost 0 bases and 2 bases, there was a span of 10 bases. The CDR3 bases are TGTGCCAGCAGCTTGGGGGGGGCCTCCACAGATACGCAGTATTTT. Its translation: CASSLGGASTDTQYF.

This clone occurred a few times. The chain couples TRBV18 to TRBJ1-5; 9 nucleotides align to TRBD1. Per germline, CDR1 KGHSH and CDR2 LQKENI. The CDR3 has 14 amino acids. Trimming removed 6 bases from V and 1 base from J; junction bases left unmatched: 1. CDR3: CASSGQGSNQPQHF. The CDR3 DNA is TGTGCCAGCTCGGGACAGGGAAGCAATCAGCCCCAGCATTTT.

The chain has TRBV10-3 and TRBJ1-5; maybe TRBD1 (5 bases). The length of the CDR3 is 16 residues. The germline V and J ends were trimmed by 2 bases and 1 base, with 12 bases remaining between them. CDR1 ENHRY and CDR2 SYGVKD come from the germline V gene. The CDR3 DNA is TGTGCCATCAGTGAGGTGGGGACCGAGAGCAATCAGCCCCAGCATTTT. Its translation is CAISEVGTESNQPQHF.

The CDR3 DNA is TGTGCCACGTCTGCCTTACAGGGTAACGCAGATACGCAGTATTTT. Its protein product is CATSALQGNADTQYF. This chain links TRBV19 with TRBJ2-3; tentatively, D is TRBD1 (6 bases). Trimming stripped 10 bases from V and 4 bases from J, with 21 bases between. The CDR3 is 15 amino acids. The germline V gene encodes CDR1 LNHDA and CDR2 SQIVND (reference sequence).

The CDR3 region is CASSLGRAGVMNTEAFF. CDR3 DNA sequence: TGTGCCAGCAGCCTAGGTCGGGCAGGGGTCATGAACACTGAAGCTTTCTTT. V usage is TRBV7-2 and J usage is TRBJ1-1; tentative D call: TRBD1 (6 bases). The germline CDR1 and CDR2 sequences are SGHTA and FQGNSA. Trimming took 5 bases from V and 0 from J, leaving 19 bases between them. CDR3 length: 17 amino acids.

The rearrangement uses TRBV27 and TRBJ2-7; no reliable D call. The length of the CDR3 is 15 residues. Trimming took off 8 bases at V and 9 bases at J, with 26 bases between the two ends. Germline values: CDR1 MNHEY, CDR2 SMNVEV (reference sequence). CDR3 sequence (DNA): TGTGCCAGCGCCGCCCTCTCCGGGCCGGTCGGTAGGCAGTACTTC. Its translation: CASAALSGPVGRQYF.